A single sample is the source of the 29 T cell receptor beta chains below, sequenced in a study of identical twins. Via MiXCR, TCRdb re-called the 5' RACE reads, giving one row per CDR3 protein. The repertoire has roughly 500,000 distinct CDR3 sequences, approximately 22% of them found once; the top ten carry about 0.99%. The data also belong to a second study, concerning T cells expressing NK-cell markers.

The source material was CD4+ T cells sorted from blood. These TCRs come from a woman younger than 30 in good health.

The rearrangement joins TRBV12-3 or TRBV12-4 to TRBJ2-5; weak D call: TRBD2 (5 bases). The CDR3 spans 11 residues. The V end was cut by 5 bases, the J end by 7 bases, with 8 bases between. As DNA, the CDR3 is TGTGCCAGCAGTCACGGAGGGACCCAGTACTTC. Translating it yields CASSHGGTQYF.

The chain combines TRBV7-2 with TRBJ2-5; D may be TRBD1 or TRBD2 (5 bases each). In germline, CDR1 is SGHTA, CDR2 FQGNSA. The CDR3 contains 14 residues. The V and J ends lost 5 bases and 2 bases respectively, with 12 bases between them. The CDR3, as DNA: TGTGCCAGCAGCCGGGGCTCGAAACAAGAGACCCAGTACTTC. Its protein is CASSRGSKQETQYF.

This clonotype appeared many times. This rearrangement joins TRBV6-1 to TRBJ2-7; D is possibly TRBD1 (6 bases). The CDR3 sequence is 14 residues long. Per the germline V gene, CDR1 is MNHNS and CDR2 is SASEGT. The V gene lost 5 bases and the J gene lost 2 bases, with 13 bases spanning the gap. CDR3 amino acids: CASSTRDKTYEQYF. CDR3 in DNA: TGTGCCAGCAGTACCCGGGACAAAACCTACGAGCAGTACTTC.

As DNA, the CDR3 is TGCAGTGCTCGACAGGGCTCCTATAATTCACCCCTCCACTTT. It encodes CSARQGSYNSPLHF. The genes are TRBV20-1 and TRBJ1-6; 7 nucleotides line up with TRBD1. Germline values: CDR1 DFQATT, CDR2 SNEGSKA (reference sequence). Trimming removed 5 bases from V and 0 bases from J; junction bases left unmatched: 1. The CDR3 totals 14 residues.

The genes are TRBV4-2 and TRBJ2-5, with 8 nucleotides matching TRBD2. V lost 4 bases and J lost 2; bases outside the gene matches: 9. The germline gives CDR1 LGHNA, CDR2 YNFKEQ. The CDR3 is made up of 16 amino acids. The CDR3 is CASSLTLTGGQETQYF. Written as DNA, the CDR3 is TGTGCCAGCAGCCTGACTCTGACGGGGGGGCAAGAGACCCAGTACTTC.

In this sample, this clonotype turned up many times. This chain links TRBV7-2 with TRBJ1-5; D might be TRBD1 (6 bases). The CDR3 is 14 amino acids. Germline V gives CDR1 SGHTA, CDR2 FQGNSA. Trimming pared 4 bases from V and 2 bases from J, leaving 9 bases between. The CDR3 sequence is CASSSRTGNQPQHF. DNA for the CDR3: TGTGCCAGCAGCTCCCGGACAGGCAATCAGCCCCAGCATTTT.

The chain combines TRBV6-1 with TRBJ1-1; D is unresolved. The CDR3 totals 13 residues. Trimming left V 5 bases short and J 2 bases short, with 9 bases between. Germline V gene sequence: CDR1 MNHNS, CDR2 SASEGT. The CDR3 nucleotides are TGTGCCAGCAGTCCTACAACTAACACTGAAGCTTTCTTT. Its protein is CASSPTTNTEAFF.

The chain joins TRBV10-3 to TRBJ2-7, with TRBD2 matching 7 bases. With 7 bases clipped from V and 5 bases from J, the junction kept 5 bases outside the gene matches. The CDR3 is made up of 12 amino acids. The germline gives CDR1 ENHRY, CDR2 SYGVKD. The CDR3 DNA reads TGTGCCATCACTCCTAGCGGTAACGAGCAGTACTTC. Encoded protein: CAITPSGNEQYF.

The rearrangement joins TRBV10-1 to TRBJ2-3, with D tentatively TRBD2 (6 bases). CDR1 and CDR2 (germline): WNHNN, SYGVQD (reference sequence). Trimming took 0 bases from V and 6 from J, leaving 13 bases between them. The CDR3 spans 15 residues. Here the CDR3 reads CASSESARGTDTQYF. Here the CDR3 DNA reads TGCGCCAGCAGTGAGTCTGCGCGGGGAACGGATACGCAGTATTTT.

This clonotype showed up just a few times. CDR3 protein: CASSFIAGQGQETQYF. CDR3 bases: TGTGCCAGCAGCTTCATAGCGGGACAGGGCCAAGAGACCCAGTACTTC. The V and J genes are TRBV7-9 and TRBJ2-5, with D perhaps TRBD1 (9 bases). The CDR3 consists of 16 residues. The V end was cut by 3 bases, the J end by 1 base, with 15 bases between. Germline V gene data show CDR1 as SEHNR and CDR2 as FQNEAQ (reference sequence). Looking up the rest from reference TRBV7-9 and TRBJ2-5 gives the full variable domain: DTGVSQNPRHKITKRGQNVTFRCDPISEHNRLYWYRQTLGQGPEFLTYFQNEAQLEKSRLLSDRFSAERPKGSFSTLEIQRTEQGDSAMYLCASSFIAGQGQETQYFGPGTRLLVL.

The table lists this clonotype with a few counts. CDR3 nucleotides: TGTGCCAGCAGCTTCACTCTTAGGACTAGCGGGCCAGAGCAGTTCTTC. Its protein is CASSFTLRTSGPEQFF. The chain links TRBV7-2 to TRBJ2-1; 11 bases are shared with TRBD2. CDR1 and CDR2 from the germline V gene are SGHTA and FQGNSA. J lost 10 bases, V lost 3 bases, and 11 bases had no gene match. This CDR3 contains 16 residues.

The chain combines TRBV20-1 with TRBJ1-1; 7 bases fit TRBD1. The V gene's germline CDR1 is DFQATT and CDR2 SNEGSKA (reference sequence). V lost 2 bases and J lost 1; bases outside the gene matches: 4. CDR3 length: 14 residues. The CDR3 coding sequence is TGCAGTGCTAGAAGAGGGGGCAGGAACACTGAAGCTTTCTTT. This encodes CSARRGGRNTEAFF.

The V and J genes are TRBV20-1 and TRBJ2-1; D remains unclear. The CDR3 runs to 11 residues. Germline lookup yields CDR1 DFQATT and CDR2 SNEGSKA (reference sequence). V dropped 4 bases and J dropped 10 bases, with 11 bases sitting between them. CDR3 sequence reads: CSANTASEQFF. Written as DNA, the CDR3 is TGCAGTGCTAATACAGCTTCGGAGCAGTTCTTC.

The chain carries TRBV12-3 or TRBV12-4 and TRBJ2-2; 11 nucleotides agree with TRBD1. The CDR3 contains 14 residues. Germline trimming cut 6 bases from V and 7 bases from J; bases unmatched to any gene: 4. This chain's CDR3 is CASRRTGGGGELFF. The CDR3 DNA reads as TGTGCCAGCAGGAGGACAGGGGGCGGCGGGGAGCTGTTTTTT.

This clonotype was counted only a few times. The rearrangement joins TRBV20-1 to TRBJ2-7, with 7 nucleotides matching TRBD2. The length of the CDR3 is 13 residues. Germline assignment: CDR1 DFQATT and CDR2 SNEGSKA (reference sequence). The J segment lost 0 bases and the V segment lost 3 bases, leaving 2 bases of the junction unmatched. The CDR3 DNA sequence: TGCAGTGCTAGCGGGGGGAACTCCTACGAGCAGTACTTC. Translation: CSASGGNSYEQYF.

This clonotype has just a few counts. The chain combines TRBV9 with TRBJ2-5, with TRBD2 matching 8 bases. The CDR3 is made up of 15 amino acids. CDR1 SGDLS and CDR2 YYNGEE come from the germline V gene. The V and J ends lost 0 bases and 4 bases, in that order; junction bases with no gene match: 5. The CDR3 nucleotides are TGTGCCAGCAGCGTAGGGCCGGGGGGGCCAGAGACCCAGTACTTC. Translation gives CASSVGPGGPETQYF.

This clonotype was seen only a few times. The V gene is TRBV7-2, the J gene TRBJ2-5, with D perhaps matching TRBD1 (5 bases). The CDR3 length is 14 residues. In germline, CDR1 is SGHTA, CDR2 FQGNSA. Trimming removed 4 bases at V and 9 bases at J, with 18 bases between. The CDR3 coding sequence is TGTGCCAGCAGCTCGGACACCCTACTAAAGGCCCAGTACTTC. Amino acids: CASSSDTLLKAQYF.

This clonotype was observed a single time. The chain carries TRBV20-1 and TRBJ2-2; D gene ambiguous. The CDR3 extends over 14 amino acids. Trimming removed 4 bases at V and 5 bases at J, with 14 bases between. From germline, CDR1 is DFQATT and CDR2 SNEGSKA (reference sequence). CDR3 region: CSATTPRWTGELFF. The CDR3 DNA sequence: TGCAGTGCTACCACCCCTAGGTGGACCGGGGAGCTGTTTTTT.

Here the CDR3 reads CASKSSNANTGELFF. The CDR3 DNA reads as TGTGCCAGCAAATCCAGTAACGCGAACACCGGGGAGCTGTTTTTT. V and J are TRBV2 and TRBJ2-2; D call uncertain. Per germline, CDR1 SNHLY and CDR2 FYNNEI. The length of the CDR3 is 15 residues. Deletions cut 7 bases from V and 0 bases from J, with 12 bases between.

This clonotype was counted at least ten times. The CDR3 sequence: CASSFGDYEQYF. The CDR3, as DNA: TGTGCCAGCAGCTTTGGGGACTACGAGCAGTACTTC. The chain combines TRBV7-2 with TRBJ2-7; D remains ambiguous. Germline lookup yields CDR1 SGHTA and CDR2 FQGNSA. V was pared by 3 bases and J by 3 bases, with 6 bases between. The CDR3 sequence is 12 residues long.

The V and J genes are TRBV6-1 and TRBJ2-7; D not certain. This CDR3 contains 11 residues. The germline gives CDR1 MNHNS, CDR2 SASEGT. V shed 7 bases and J shed 5 bases, with 9 bases lying between them. The CDR3: CASMSFNEQYF. CDR3 sequence (DNA): TGTGCCAGCATGTCCTTTAACGAGCAGTACTTC.

The chain carries TRBV12-3 or TRBV12-4 and TRBJ1-5, with 8 bases lining up with TRBD1. With V trimmed by 7 bases and J by 4 bases, 3 bases remained unmatched. The CDR3 extends over 13 amino acids. CDR3 sequence (DNA): TGTGCCAGCAATGACAGGGGAAATCAGCCCCAGCATTTT. Its translation is CASNDRGNQPQHF.

The table lists this clonotype with many counts. This chain links TRBV3-1 with TRBJ1-1; D not resolved. Germline V gives CDR1 LGHDT, CDR2 YNNKEL (reference sequence). The CDR3 length is 14 residues. V lost 6 bases to trimming and J lost 0 bases, with 11 bases between them. DNA for the CDR3: TGTGCCAGCAGTCGGCAGCTCATGAACACTGAAGCTTTCTTT. Residues: CASSRQLMNTEAFF.

This chain links TRBV3-1 with TRBJ1-2; TRBD1 matches 7 bases. Looked up from germline, CDR1 is LGHDT and CDR2 is YNNKEL (reference sequence). After removal of 8 bases from V and 8 bases from J, the junction contained 17 bases not matched to a gene. The CDR3 totals 15 residues. CDR3 sequence reads: CASGTMGQSKGGYTF. The DNA of the CDR3 is TGTGCCAGCGGGACGATGGGACAGAGCAAGGGAGGCTACACCTTC.

This clonotype was counted ten times or more. CDR3 sequence reads: CASSQELRQSNQPQHF. CDR3 DNA sequence: TGTGCCAGCAGCCAAGAGTTGCGCCAGAGCAATCAGCCCCAGCATTTT. The chain combines TRBV4-2 with TRBJ1-5, with D unresolved. V was trimmed by 0 bases and J by 1 base, leaving 10 bases between them. This CDR3 comprises 16 residues. Germline V lookup: CDR1 LGHNA, CDR2 YNFKEQ.

This clonotype was seen more than once but under ten times. V usage is TRBV7-9 and J usage is TRBJ2-5; D is uncertain. V shed 8 bases and J shed 3 bases, with 16 bases lying between them. This CDR3 spans 14 amino acids. From germline, CDR1 is SEHNR and CDR2 FQNEAQ (reference sequence). The CDR3 loop is CASSPVFSEETQYF. CDR3 bases: TGTGCCAGCTCTCCGGTCTTCTCGGAAGAGACCCAGTACTTC.

This clonotype was detected only a few times. This chain uses TRBV21-1 with TRBJ2-1; the table's D call of TRBD1 was not tested on the DNA. TRBV21-1 is a recognized pseudogene. The CDR3 runs 14 residues. The CDR3, as DNA: TGTGCCAGCAGCCTAGACAGTCCCTACAATGAGCAGTTCTTC. This gives the protein CASSLDSPYNEQFF.

This clonotype showed up just a few times. The V and J genes are TRBV20-1 and TRBJ1-1; 7 bases align to TRBD1. Germline lookup yields CDR1 DFQATT and CDR2 SNEGSKA (reference sequence). The J segment lost 4 bases and the V segment lost 6 bases, leaving 8 bases of the junction unmatched. The CDR3 has 13 amino acids. The CDR3 bases are TGCAGTGCACGGAAGACAGGGATCACTGAAGCTTTCTTT. It yields the protein CSARKTGITEAFF.

This clonotype has a handful of counts. J is TRBJ2-3 and V is TRBV5-1; 9 positions agree with TRBD1. This CDR3 region has 15 residues. The germline V gene has CDR1 SGHRS and CDR2 YFSETQ. The ends lost 7 bases at V and 2 bases at J; junction bases unmatched: 8. CDR3 amino acids: CASRRTGVNTDTQYF. CDR3 nucleotide sequence: TGCGCCAGCCGAAGGACAGGGGTAAACACAGATACGCAGTATTTT.